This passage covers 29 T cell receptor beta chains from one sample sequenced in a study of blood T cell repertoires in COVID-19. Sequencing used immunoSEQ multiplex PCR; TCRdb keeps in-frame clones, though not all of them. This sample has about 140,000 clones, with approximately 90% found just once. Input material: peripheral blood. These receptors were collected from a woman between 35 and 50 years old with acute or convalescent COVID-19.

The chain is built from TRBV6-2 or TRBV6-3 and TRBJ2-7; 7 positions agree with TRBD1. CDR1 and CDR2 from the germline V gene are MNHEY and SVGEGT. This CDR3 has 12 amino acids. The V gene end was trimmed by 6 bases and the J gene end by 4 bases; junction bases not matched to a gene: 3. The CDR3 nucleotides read TGTGCCAGCAGATACAGGGGATACGAGCAGTACTTC. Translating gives CASRYRGYEQYF.

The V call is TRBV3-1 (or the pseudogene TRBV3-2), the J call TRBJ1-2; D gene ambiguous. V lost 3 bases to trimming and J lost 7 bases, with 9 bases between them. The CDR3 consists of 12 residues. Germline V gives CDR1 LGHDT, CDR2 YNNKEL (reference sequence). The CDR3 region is CASSHGLPGYTF. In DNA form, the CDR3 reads TGTGCCAGCAGCCACGGACTGCCTGGCTACACCTTC.

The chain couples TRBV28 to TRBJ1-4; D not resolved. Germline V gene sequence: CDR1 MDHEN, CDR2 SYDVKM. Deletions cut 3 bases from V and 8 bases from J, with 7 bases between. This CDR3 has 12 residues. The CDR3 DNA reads TGTGCCAGCAGTTTCGGACTCGAAAAACTGTTTTTT. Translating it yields CASSFGLEKLFF.

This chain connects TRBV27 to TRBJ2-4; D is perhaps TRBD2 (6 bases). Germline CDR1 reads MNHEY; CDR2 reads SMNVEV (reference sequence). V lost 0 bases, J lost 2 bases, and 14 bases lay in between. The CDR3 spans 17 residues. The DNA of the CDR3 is TGTGCCAGCAGTTTATCGGGGGGATACCAGACCAAAAACATTCAGTACTTC. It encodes CASSLSGGYQTKNIQYF.

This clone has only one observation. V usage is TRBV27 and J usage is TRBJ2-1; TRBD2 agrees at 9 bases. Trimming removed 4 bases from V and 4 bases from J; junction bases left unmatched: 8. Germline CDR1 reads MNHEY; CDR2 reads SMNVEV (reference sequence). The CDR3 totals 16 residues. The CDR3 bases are TGTGCCAGCAGTTCCCTAACTAGCGGGCTTTACAATGAGCAGTTCTTC. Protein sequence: CASSSLTSGLYNEQFF.

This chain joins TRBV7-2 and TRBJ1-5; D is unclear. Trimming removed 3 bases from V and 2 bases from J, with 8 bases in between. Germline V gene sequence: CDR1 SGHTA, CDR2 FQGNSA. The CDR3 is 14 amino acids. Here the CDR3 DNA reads TGTGCCAGCAGCTTCGACTCTCGCAATCAGCCCCAGCATTTT. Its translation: CASSFDSRNQPQHF.

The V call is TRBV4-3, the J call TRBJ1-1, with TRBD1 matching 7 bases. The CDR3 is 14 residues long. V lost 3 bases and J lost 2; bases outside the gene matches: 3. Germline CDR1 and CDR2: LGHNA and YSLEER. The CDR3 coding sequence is TGCGCCAGCAGCCACGGGACAGCCAACACTGAAGCTTTCTTT. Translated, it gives CASSHGTANTEAFF.

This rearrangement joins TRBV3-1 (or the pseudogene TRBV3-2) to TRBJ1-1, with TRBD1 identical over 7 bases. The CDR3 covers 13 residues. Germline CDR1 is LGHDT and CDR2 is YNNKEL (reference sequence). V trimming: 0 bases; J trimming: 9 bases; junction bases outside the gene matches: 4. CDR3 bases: TGTGCCAGCAGCCAAGATAAAGGGGGCAAAGCTTTCTTT. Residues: CASSQDKGGKAFF.

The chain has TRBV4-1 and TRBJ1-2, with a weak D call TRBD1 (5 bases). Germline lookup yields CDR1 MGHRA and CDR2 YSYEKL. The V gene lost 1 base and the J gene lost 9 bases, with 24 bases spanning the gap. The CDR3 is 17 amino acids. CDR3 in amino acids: CASSQGLRDSLRFSYTF. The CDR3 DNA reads TGCGCCAGCAGCCAAGGCCTCCGGGACTCTTTAAGATTTAGCTACACCTTC.

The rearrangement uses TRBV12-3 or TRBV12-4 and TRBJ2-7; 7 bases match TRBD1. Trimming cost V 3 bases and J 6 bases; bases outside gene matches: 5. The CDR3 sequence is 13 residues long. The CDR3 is CASSFLQGSEQYF. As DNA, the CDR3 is TGTGCCAGCAGTTTTTTACAGGGGTCCGAGCAGTACTTC.

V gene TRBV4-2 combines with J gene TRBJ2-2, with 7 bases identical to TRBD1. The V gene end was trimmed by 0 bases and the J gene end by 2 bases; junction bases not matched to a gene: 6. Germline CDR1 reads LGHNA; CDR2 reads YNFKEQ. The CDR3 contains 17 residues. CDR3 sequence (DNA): TGTGCCAGCAGCCAAGATTGGACAGGAGGAAACACCGGGGAGCTGTTTTTT. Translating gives CASSQDWTGGNTGELFF.

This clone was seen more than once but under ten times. CDR3 protein: CASSYSSGGENYGYTF. Here the CDR3 DNA reads TGTGCCAGCAGTTACTCCTCAGGGGGCGAAAACTATGGCTACACCTTC. V usage is TRBV6-5 and J usage is TRBJ1-2, with 8 bases identical to TRBD1. The CDR3 covers 16 residues. Germline CDR1 reads MNHEY; CDR2 reads SVGAGI. Losses at the gene ends were 0 bases for V and 2 bases for J; bases not matched to a gene: 5.

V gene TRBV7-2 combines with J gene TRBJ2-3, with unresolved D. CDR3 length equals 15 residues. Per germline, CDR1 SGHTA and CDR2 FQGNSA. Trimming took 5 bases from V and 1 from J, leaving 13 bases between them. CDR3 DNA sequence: TGTGCCAGCAGCCTTTTGGGTAGCCGCACAGATACGCAGTATTTT. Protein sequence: CASSLLGSRTDTQYF.

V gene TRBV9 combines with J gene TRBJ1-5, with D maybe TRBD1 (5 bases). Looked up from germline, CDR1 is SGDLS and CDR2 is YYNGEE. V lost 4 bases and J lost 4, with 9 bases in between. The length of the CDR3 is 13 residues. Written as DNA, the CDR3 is TGTGCCAGCAGCACTTCAGGGAATCAGCCCCAGCATTTT. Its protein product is CASSTSGNQPQHF.

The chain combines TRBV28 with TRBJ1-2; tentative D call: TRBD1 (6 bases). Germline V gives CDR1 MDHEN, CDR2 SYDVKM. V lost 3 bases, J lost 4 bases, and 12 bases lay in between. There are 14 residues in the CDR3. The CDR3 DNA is TGTGCCAGCAGTTTCCGGGACACGGCCTATGGCTACACCTTC. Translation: CASSFRDTAYGYTF.

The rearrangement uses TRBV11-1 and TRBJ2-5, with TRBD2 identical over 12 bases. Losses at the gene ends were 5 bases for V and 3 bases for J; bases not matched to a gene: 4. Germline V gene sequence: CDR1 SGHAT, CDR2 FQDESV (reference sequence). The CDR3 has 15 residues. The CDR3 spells CASSPRTSGEETQYF. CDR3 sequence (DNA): TGTGCCAGCAGCCCAAGGACTAGCGGGGAAGAGACCCAGTACTTC.

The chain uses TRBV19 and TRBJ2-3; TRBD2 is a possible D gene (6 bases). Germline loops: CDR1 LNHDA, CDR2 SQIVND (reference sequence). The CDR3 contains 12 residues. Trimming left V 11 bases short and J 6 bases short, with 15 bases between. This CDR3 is CAVAASVDTQYF. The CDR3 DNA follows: TGTGCCGTGGCGGCTAGCGTCGATACGCAGTATTTT. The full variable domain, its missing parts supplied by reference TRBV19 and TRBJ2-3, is DGGITQSPKYLFRKEGQNVTLSCEQNLNHDAMYWYRQDPGQGLRLIYYSQIVNDFQKGDIAEGYSVSREKKESFPLTVTSAQKNPTAFYLCAVAASVDTQYFGPGTRLTVL.

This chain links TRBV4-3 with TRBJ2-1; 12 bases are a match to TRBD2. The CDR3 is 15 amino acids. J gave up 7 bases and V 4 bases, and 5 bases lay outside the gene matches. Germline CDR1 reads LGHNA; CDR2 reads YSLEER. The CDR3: CASSRLAGGYNEQFF. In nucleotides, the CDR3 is TGCGCCAGCAGCCGGCTAGCGGGAGGGTATAATGAGCAGTTCTTC.

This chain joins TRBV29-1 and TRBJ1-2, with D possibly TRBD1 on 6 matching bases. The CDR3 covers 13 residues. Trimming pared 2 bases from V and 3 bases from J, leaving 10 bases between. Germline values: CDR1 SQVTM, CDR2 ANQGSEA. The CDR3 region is CSVEPAGDYGYTF. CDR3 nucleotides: TGCAGCGTTGAACCCGCAGGGGACTATGGCTACACCTTC. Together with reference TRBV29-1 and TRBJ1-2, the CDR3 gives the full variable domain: SAVISQKPSRDICQRGTSLTIQCQVDSQVTMMFWYRQQPGQSLTLIATANQGSEATYESGFVIDKFPISRPNLTFSTLTVSNMSPEDSSIYLCSVEPAGDYGYTFGSGTRLTVV.

The DNA for the CDR3 is TGTGCCAGCACCACCATGGGAGTTCAGGGGCCCTATACGCAGTATTTT. This sequence encodes CASTTMGVQGPYTQYF. This sequence joins TRBV2 and TRBJ2-3; tentative D call: TRBD1 (6 bases). V was cut by 7 bases and J by 7 bases, with 24 bases left in between. The germline CDR1 and CDR2 sequences are SNHLY and FYNNEI. The length of the CDR3 is 16 residues.

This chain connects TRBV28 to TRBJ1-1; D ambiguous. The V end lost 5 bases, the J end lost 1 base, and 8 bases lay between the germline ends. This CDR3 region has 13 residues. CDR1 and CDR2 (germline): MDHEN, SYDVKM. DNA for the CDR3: TGTGCCAGCAGTCAACATTCGAACACTGAAGCTTTCTTT. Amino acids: CASSQHSNTEAFF.

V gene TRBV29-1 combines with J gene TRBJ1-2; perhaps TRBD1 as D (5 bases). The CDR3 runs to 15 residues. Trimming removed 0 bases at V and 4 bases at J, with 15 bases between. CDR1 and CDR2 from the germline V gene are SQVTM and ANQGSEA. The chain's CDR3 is CSVEDRAGPPYGYTF. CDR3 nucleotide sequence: TGCAGCGTTGAAGATCGAGCAGGGCCCCCCTATGGCTACACCTTC.

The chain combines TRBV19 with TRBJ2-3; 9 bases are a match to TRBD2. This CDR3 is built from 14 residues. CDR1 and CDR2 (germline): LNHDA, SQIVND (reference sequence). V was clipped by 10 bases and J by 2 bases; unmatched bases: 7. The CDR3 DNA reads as TGTGCCACCAGGCTAGCGGGGAACACAGATACGCAGTATTTT. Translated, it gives CATRLAGNTDTQYF.

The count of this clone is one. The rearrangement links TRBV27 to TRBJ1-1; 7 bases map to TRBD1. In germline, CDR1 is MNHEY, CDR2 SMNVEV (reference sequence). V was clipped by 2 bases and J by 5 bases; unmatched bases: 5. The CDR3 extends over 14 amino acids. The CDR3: CASSLTPQGTEAFF. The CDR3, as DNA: TGTGCCAGCAGTTTAACACCACAGGGGACTGAAGCTTTCTTT.

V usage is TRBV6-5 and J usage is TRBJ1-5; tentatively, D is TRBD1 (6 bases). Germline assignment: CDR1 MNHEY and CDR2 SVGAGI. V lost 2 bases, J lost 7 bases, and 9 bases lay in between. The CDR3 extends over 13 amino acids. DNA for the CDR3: TGTGCCAGCAGTTACGGGGGCACACAGCCCCAGCATTTT. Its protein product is CASSYGGTQPQHF.

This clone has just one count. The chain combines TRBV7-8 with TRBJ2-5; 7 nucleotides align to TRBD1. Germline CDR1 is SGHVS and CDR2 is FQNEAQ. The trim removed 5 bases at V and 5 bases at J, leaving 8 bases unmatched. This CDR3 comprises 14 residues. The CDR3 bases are TGTGCCAGCAGCATAACAGGGGTGGGGGAGACCCAGTACTTC. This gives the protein CASSITGVGETQYF.

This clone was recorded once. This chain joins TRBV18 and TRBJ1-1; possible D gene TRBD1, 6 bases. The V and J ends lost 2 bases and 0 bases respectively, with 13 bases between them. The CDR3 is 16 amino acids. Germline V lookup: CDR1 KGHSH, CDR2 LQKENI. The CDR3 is CASSPTTGPLNTEAFF. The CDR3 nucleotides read TGTGCCAGCTCACCAACGACAGGCCCCCTGAACACTGAAGCTTTCTTT.

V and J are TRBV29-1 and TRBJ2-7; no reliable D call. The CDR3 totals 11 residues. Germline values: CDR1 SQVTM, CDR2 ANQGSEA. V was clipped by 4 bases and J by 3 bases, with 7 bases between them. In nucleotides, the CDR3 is TGCAGCGTTGGACTGAACTACGAGCAGTACTTC. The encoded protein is CSVGLNYEQYF.

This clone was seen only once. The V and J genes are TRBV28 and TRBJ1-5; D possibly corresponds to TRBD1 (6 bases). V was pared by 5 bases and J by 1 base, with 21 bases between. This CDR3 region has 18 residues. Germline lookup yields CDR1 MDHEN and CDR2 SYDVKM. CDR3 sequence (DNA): TGTGCCAGCAGTCCCCAGGGACATCGCAGGTGGAGCAATCAGCCCCAGCATTTT. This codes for CASSPQGHRRWSNQPQHF. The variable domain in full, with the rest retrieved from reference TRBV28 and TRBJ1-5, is DVKVTQSSRYLVKRTGEKVFLECVQDMDHENMFWYRQDPGLGLRLIYFSYDVKMKEKGDIPEGYSVSREKKERFSLILESASTNQTSMYLCASSPQGHRRWSNQPQHFGDGTRLSIL.